This T cell receptor (beta chain) is from a study of regulatory T cells in long-lasting Graves disease (TCRdb year 2021). Turning to the overall study: In the newly diagnosed Graves' disease group, patients had been taking antithyroid drugs for less than 3 months. Peripheral blood TCR sequencing and RNA sequencing compared persistent Graves' disease patients with newly diagnosed Graves' disease patients. The study took place in China and was registered as a clinical trial. A total of around 35 samples were covered by TCR sequencing, comprising around 13 persistent and about 20 newly diagnosed Graves' disease patients. Results and caveats for the whole study, not just this receptor: Patients with persistent disease shared more public clonotypes (approximately 2,500) than newly diagnosed patients did (approximately 970). The authors acknowledged the small sample size as a limitation that may reduce accuracy. Sequencing and analysis were limited to the TCR beta chain. Compared with newly diagnosed patients, patients with persistent Graves' disease had lower TCR Shannon entropy and fewer highly expanded clones, which suggests clonal expansion. Because the primary lesion, thyroid tissue, could not be accessed, the study looked at peripheral blood alone. TRBV28, TRBJ1-2 and TRBJ2-5 were preferentially used in persistent disease, while TRBV20-1 and TRBJ2-1 were favored in newly diagnosed disease.

Worth noting for this clonotype: The clone's antigen remains unknown. No per-base quality is available; no much larger clone lies one base away.

Reading the label with the study, this specimen's time point is: newly diagnosed GD, antithyroid drugs for less than 3 months. For both TCR sequencing and RNA sequencing, RNA was extracted from PBMCs using TRIzol. Graves' disease was diagnosed according to American Thyroid Association guidelines. The patients came from an endocrinology department in Xi'an, China. From each patient, 8 to 10 milliliters of peripheral blood was collected into an EDTA anticoagulant tube. PBMCs were isolated by Ficoll Paque Plus density gradient separation without further T cell sorting. An Agilent 2100 Bioanalyzer and agarose gel were used to check RNA quality, and a NanoDrop 2000 was used to measure RNA concentration. Trimming takes 6 bases from V and 1 base from J, and the germline ends sit 24 bases apart. CDR1 and CDR2, per the germline V gene (reference sequence), are MNHEY and SMNVEV. Including the terminal cysteine and phenylalanine, the CDR3 comprises 18 residues. The retained sequence is limited to the CDR3, 54 bases, with the frame set at the first base.

Library preparation was by multiplex PCR. This sample was sequenced with an Illumina HiSeq 4000. To build TCR beta libraries, CDR3 regions were amplified by Arm-PCR using iRepertoire HTBI primers. PCR products were gel purified before sequencing. In the paper's pipeline: Gene usage analysis of CDR3 amino acid clonotypes used the approximately 62 TRBV and some 15 TRBJ segments found across samples. COPE and FqMerger were used to merge filtered high-quality paired reads into contigs. BLAST was used to align contigs to IMGT TRBV, TRBD and TRBJ reference genes, with CDR3 defined following IMGT. Any clonotype with a frequency above 0.1% was counted as a highly expanded clone. Repertoire diversity was measured by Shannon entropy, and V-J evenness by the Gini coefficient. A clonotype was considered public if more than one individual shared it. In-frame beta chains were kept once TCRdb had trimmed the public reads at Q25 with fastp and called clones with MiXCR. Records with the same CDR3 protein are collapsed into one entry carrying the most frequent genes and DNA. Clone size and V and J calls follow TCRdb, not the original study. This sample lists approximately 390,000 distinct CDR3 sequences; around 16% were detected once. The top ten clonotypes cover 20% to 25% of the sample.

In addition, the sample was reused for a study of T cells in Graves' hyperthyroidism and ophthalmopathy. The second publication reports: A patient counted as having stable Graves' hyperthyroidism if no progression to ophthalmopathy occurred over 18 months of follow-up. Hyperthyroidism patients were aged 18 to 65 years and newly diagnosed, with disease duration of less than 2 months. Exclusion was applied to patients with uncontrolled infections, other autoimmune diseases, pregnancy or lactation. Clinical symptoms, serum thyroxine and TRAb, thyroid ultrasound, and orbital computed tomography formed the basis for the diagnoses. The TCR CDR3 was subjected to a first round of RT-PCR using the HTBI primer set and the Qiagen OneStep RT-PCR kit. Most expanded thyroid clonotypes (frequency above 0.001) were also detected in blood, a finding suggesting that blood repertoires may reflect thyroid immune responses. A model built on a 13 V-J signature distinguished ophthalmopathy from stable hyperthyroidism, reaching 85% to 90% sensitivity and 81.08% specificity in cross-validation and 80%/75% in testing. In validation, progression to ophthalmopathy was predicted by the model with approximately 67% sensitivity and 72.22% specificity, a median of roughly 6 months before onset. To identify TCR V-J signatures that set the groups apart, the researchers used a discovery cohort of more than 95 patients, made up of 43 with Graves' ophthalmopathy and about 60 with stable Graves' hyperthyroidism. An independent validation cohort of 18 to 20 hyperthyroidism patients and approximately 16 patients who later progressed to ophthalmopathy tested prospective prediction of ophthalmopathy. The 100 or so discovery patients were divided at random into training and test sets in a 7:3 ratio. In more than 5 Graves' hyperthyroidism patients, the study also compared T-cell repertoires from thyroid tissue with T-cell repertoires from blood. Following sampling, methimazole starting at 30 mg daily was given to hyperthyroidism patients, and high-dose intravenous methylprednisolone was given to ophthalmopathy patients. The libraries were constructed in a second round of multiplex PCR and then size-selected and purified. Sequencing of the libraries was done on an Illumina HiSeq2000 using paired-end 100 bp reads. SOAPnuke was used to process the raw data, throwing out any read that contained adapters or uncalled bases, had a mean Phred below 15, or lacked an exact constant-primer or identifier match. COPE v1.2.5 was used to merge the high-quality paired reads, and each unique nucleotide sequence was defined as a clonotype. Clonotypes were aligned to IMGT TRBV, TRBD and TRBJ reference segments using MiTCR v1.1. The analysis was restricted to V-J combinations with a frequency above 0.0001, which together covered 99% to 99.2% of the repertoires. A TCS score was defined as the ratio between F50 (clonal expansion) and ExV (chaos), using BLOSUM62-based TCRdist between CDR3 peptides within each V-J. Welch's t-statistics and random forest reduced just over 500 V-J features to about 12, which were used in a naive Bayes classifier (R e1071). No statistical method was used to set the sample size in advance, and investigators knew the group allocation. TCR Vbeta CDR3 sequencing of 130 to 150 peripheral blood samples (under 45 ophthalmopathy, about 75 hyperthyroidism and 17 progressor patients) is reported in the paper.

The sequence was collected from a woman younger than 30 with Graves disease. Donor details come from another sample of the same person, matched by shared clones. This receptor chain uses TRBV27 and TRBJ1-1, with the D gene not confidently named. The material sequenced was peripheral blood mononuclear cells (PBMCs), taken at new diagnosis, from a patient treated with antithyroid drugs. The CDR3 protein: CASSSLNPPAHRNTEAFF. The DNA sequence follows: TGTGCCAGCAGCTCTCTTAACCCTCCCGCTCACAGGAACACTGAAGCTTTCTTT.